These 8 T cell receptor beta chains share one sample of origin, sequenced in a study of a mutant IDH1 vaccine in newly diagnosed glioma. Data came from immunoSEQ multiplex PCR; TCRdb stores just in-frame clones and leaves some out. Here the sample spans around 78,000 clones, around nine tenths being singletons. These receptors have no identified antigens. The time point here: week 5, during vaccination. Mutant IDH1 20-mer peptide, at 300 ug, made up each vaccine dose, with topical imiquimod. The material was PBMCs, obtained from a glioma patient whose treatment included an IDH1 peptide vaccine. All receptors come from a woman between 45 and 65 years old with glioma.

CDR3 coding DNA: TGTGCCAGCAGTCGAATAGCGGGGGTCTCCTACAATGAGCAGTTCTTC. Translated, it gives CASSRIAGVSYNEQFF. The rearrangement joins TRBV27 to TRBJ2-1; 9 bases agree with TRBD2. The CDR3 contains 16 residues. Germline CDR1 reads MNHEY; CDR2 reads SMNVEV (reference sequence). V gave up 5 bases and J gave up 0 bases; unmatched junction bases: 5.

This sequence joins TRBV9 and TRBJ2-1; the D gene is possibly TRBD2 (6 bases). Germline lookup yields CDR1 SGDLS and CDR2 YYNGEE. The CDR3 loop spans 15 amino acids. V lost 3 bases and J 3 bases, leaving 13 bases between the germline ends. CDR3 DNA: TGTGCCAGCAGCGCCGCCGGGAGTCTCTACAATGAGCAGTTCTTC. Its protein product is CASSAAGSLYNEQFF. Filled out from reference TRBV9 and TRBJ2-1, the complete variable domain reads DSGVTQTPKHLITATGQRVTLRCSPRSGDLSVYWYQQSLDQGLQFLIQYYNGEERAKGNILERFSAQQFPDLHSELNLSSLELGDSALYFCASSAAGSLYNEQFFGPGTRLTVL.

This clone showed up just once. V is TRBV6-5 and J is TRBJ2-7; D is undetermined. This CDR3 comprises 13 residues. Germline CDR1 MNHEY, CDR2 SVGAGI. V dropped 0 bases and J dropped 4 bases, with 7 bases sitting between them. The CDR3 is CASSYSKGYEQYF. CDR3 coding DNA: TGTGCCAGCAGTTACTCGAAGGGATACGAGCAGTACTTC.

The chain is built from TRBV7-9 and TRBJ2-4, with 11 bases matching TRBD1. The V gene's germline CDR1 is SEHNR and CDR2 FQNEAQ (reference sequence). With V trimmed by 5 bases and J by 7 bases, 7 bases remained unmatched. The CDR3 has 15 residues. The CDR3 is CASSPWTGGLNIQYF. The DNA of the CDR3 is TGTGCCAGCAGCCCATGGACAGGGGGCTTGAACATTCAGTACTTC. Supplemented by reference TRBV7-9 and TRBJ2-4, the full variable domain reads DTGVSQNPRHKITKRGQNVTFRCDPISEHNRLYWYRQTLGQGPEFLTYFQNEAQLEKSRLLSDRFSAERPKGSFSTLEIQRTEQGDSAMYLCASSPWTGGLNIQYFGAGTRLSVL.

V is TRBV5-4 and J is TRBJ2-3; perhaps TRBD2 as D (6 bases). Trimming pared 0 bases from V and 0 bases from J, leaving 11 bases between. This CDR3 has 16 amino acids. CDR1 is SGHNT and CDR2 is YYREEE in the germline V gene (reference sequence). The CDR3 DNA sequence: TGTGCCAGCAGCTTGGATGGCGGGGTTAGCACAGATACGCAGTATTTT. Residues: CASSLDGGVSTDTQYF.

This clone was detected only a few times. The V gene is TRBV13, the J gene TRBJ2-7; 12 bases are shared with TRBD2. V trimming: 6 bases; J trimming: 0 bases; junction bases outside the gene matches: 0. This CDR3 comprises 14 residues. Germline CDR1 and CDR2: PRHDT and FYEKMQ (reference sequence). CDR3 sequence: CASRLAGGSYEQYF. In DNA, the CDR3 is TGTGCCAGCAGACTAGCGGGGGGCTCCTACGAGCAGTACTTC.

V gene TRBV5-1 combines with J gene TRBJ2-5; 8 bases match TRBD1. With the DNA end fitting TRBJ2-7 better, the J assignment may be wrong. CDR3 size: 16 residues. CDR1 and CDR2 from the germline V gene are SGHRS and YFSETQ. For the CDR3, the DNA is TGCGCCAGCAGCCTATCAGGGGGCCAGAGCTCCTACGAGCAGTACTTC. Amino acids: CASSLSGGQSSYEQYF.

The V and J genes are TRBV4-1 and TRBJ2-2; D remains ambiguous. The germline gives CDR1 MGHRA, CDR2 YSYEKL. This CDR3 has 14 residues. V lost 1 base to trimming and J lost 1 base, with 4 bases between them. This CDR3 is CASSQVQNTGELFF. The DNA for the CDR3 is TGCGCCAGCAGCCAAGTGCAGAACACCGGGGAGCTGTTTTTT.